The clone carrying this TCR beta chain has just a few counts. This sample is part of a study of T cell repertoires in cytomegalovirus infection. Using its own MiXCR run on the reads, TCRdb lists one record per CDR3 protein. Of 500,000 to 600,000 distinct CDR3 sequences in the sample, approximately 16% were seen once. This CDR3 spans 14 amino acids. The V gene's germline CDR1 is DFQATT and CDR2 SNEGSKA (reference sequence). V lost 3 bases to trimming and J lost 6 bases, with 17 bases between them. This receptor was identified in a human donor in good health (CMV status not recorded). Some clones in this sample may be carry-over from other donors' samples. The chain combines TRBV20-1 with TRBJ2-5, with D unresolved. Sequenced: CD8+ T cells from PBMCs. CDR3 loop: CSARGYLTLQTQYF. DNA of the CDR3: TGCAGTGCTAGGGGGTATTTAACTCTCCAGACCCAGTACTTC.